This entry describes one T cell receptor (beta chain). Its antigen target is currently unknown. Base qualities are missing; no much larger clone stands one base away. The immunoSEQ kit was used, according to the manufacturer's recommendations, to generate TCR beta libraries from genomic DNA. To prepare libraries, a first multiplex PCR with proprietary primers was run, followed by a second PCR that added unique barcodes, and a bead cleanup was done after each round. Each sample batch included a kit-provided positive control reaction and a negative control reaction. The final libraries were assessed on an Agilent 4200 TapeStation D1000 ScreenTape, pooled by volume, and quantified by qPCR. An Illumina NextSeq500 fitted with a MidOutput 150-cycle cartridge performed the sequencing, running 156 Read1 cycles and 15 Index1 cycles with the kit's custom primers. The pooled library was loaded at roughly 1 pM, with a roughly 18% PhiX control spiked in. Per the source publication's procedure: The vendor-processed data were analyzed in R, and a clonotype was defined as all T cells that share the same CDR3 nucleotide sequence. For clone abundance analyses, frequencies were normalized to the 10,000 most abundant clones per sample. Public T cell clones, which averaged fewer than five per sample, were excluded before analysis. Tumor-enriched and baseline blood-enriched clonotypes were defined by at least a 32-fold difference in abundance between compartments. A beta-binomial differential abundance model was used to identify clonotypes that expanded or contracted between blood time points. The Baroni-Urbani and Buser coefficient was used to measure tumor-blood repertoire similarity, and groups were compared with two-tailed Wilcoxon tests in R. In TCRdb, the immuneACCESS table is reduced to in-frame sequences with V and J assigned. These tables do not hold every clone; where another copy was compared, an unresolved V gene accounts for under half, and the others remain unexplained. V and J calls and clone size are copied from that table; D and trimming were computed from the DNA. Here the sample has fewer than 45,000 clones; around four fifths occur a single time. About 25% of the sample is taken by the ten largest.

The data were taken from a study of radiation and T cells in renal cell carcinoma (dated by TCRdb to 2018 to 2020). About the investigation overall: A total of 50 to 55 samples underwent TCR beta sequencing, made up of some 26 tumors and about 27 peripheral blood samples. Across all 50 or so samples, several million unique CDR3 nucleotide sequences encoding approximately 3,000,000 unique CDR3 amino acid sequences were identified. The final blood draw took place at 4 weeks after radiation, the same time as nephrectomy.

As encoded in the germline V gene, CDR1 is SGHDN while CDR2 is FVKESK. Trimming removed 1 base from V and 5 bases from J, leaving 17 bases between the germline ends. The CDR3 has 16 amino acids, counting the end cysteine and phenylalanine. Only the CDR3 DNA is retained, 48 bases long and in frame from the first base. This sample's time point label indicates: blood 4 weeks post-SBRT, at nephrectomy. What this sample's treatment or condition label stands for: 15 Gy SBRT to primary tumor, nephrectomy 4 weeks later. Samples came from a clinical trial, in which primary renal cell carcinomas received 15 Gy stereotactic body radiation therapy followed by nephrectomy 4 weeks later. To follow tumor-enriched clonotypes, serial peripheral blood was collected from radiation-treated patients at baseline and at 2 weeks and 4 weeks after SBRT. Every patient's renal cell carcinoma showed clear cell pathology. The QIAamp DNA Blood Mini Kit (Qiagen) was used to prepare genomic DNA for TCR sequencing. Samples were included in the analyses only if all quality control checks were passed.

Results and caveats for the whole study, not just this receptor: In blood, the top tumor clonotypes increased from baseline to 2 weeks after radiation and then shrank by 4 weeks, which suggests a temporary expansion of tumor-resident clones. Effects of radiation dose or scheduling on the TCR repertoire could not be addressed with the single-armed trial design. Dynamics of the blood repertoire were not tracked past 4 weeks after treatment. Because no pretreatment tumor biopsies were available, whether clonotypes were present in the tumor at baseline could not be determined.

This clonotype was obtained from an older woman with renal cell carcinoma. This chain joins TRBV14 to TRBJ2-5, with an unclear D gene assignment. The sequencing used blood, collected from a patient whose treatment included radiotherapy and nephrectomy. The nucleotides are TGTGCCAGCAGCCAAGGCCTTAGGTCCGTTCGCGAGACCCAGTACTTC. Translation gives CASSQGLRSVRETQYF. The CDR3, completed at both ends by the reference TRBV14 and TRBJ2-5 genes, gives the full variable domain EAGVTQFPSHSVIEKGQTVTLRCDPISGHDNLYWYRRVMGKEIKFLLHFVKESKQDESGMPNNRFLAERTGGTYSTLKVQPAELEDSGVYFCASSQGLRSVRETQYFGPGTRLLVL.